These 4 T cell receptor beta chains share one sample of origin, sequenced in a study of OX40 agonist ivuxolimab in advanced cancers. Clones were read by immunoSEQ multiplex PCR, and TCRdb kept only the in-frame ones, dropping some. The sample records approximately 76,000 clones, roughly 90% being singletons. The sample consisted of CD4+ or CD8+ T cells sorted from blood, taken in a trial of the OX40 agonist ivuxolimab. These receptors were obtained from an adult with an advanced solid tumor such as melanoma, head and neck, liver or kidney cancer.

V usage is TRBV27 and J usage is TRBJ1-2; D is undetermined. Germline lookup yields CDR1 MNHEY and CDR2 SMNVEV (reference sequence). The CDR3 runs to 11 residues. V gave up 5 bases and J gave up 6 bases, with 7 bases separating them. CDR3 bases: TGTGCCAGCAGTCCCGGGCATGGCTACACCTTC. Translated: CASSPGHGYTF.

The chain couples TRBV21-1 to TRBJ1-3. TRBV21-1 is termed a pseudogene. The CDR3 is 17 residues long. The CDR3 bases are TGTGCCAGCAGCAAAGGGCCCCACCGGGACCCAGGAAACACCATATATTTT. Protein: CASSKGPHRDPGNTIYF.

The genes are TRBV5-1 and TRBJ2-7; TRBD2 agrees at 11 bases. Trimming took 4 bases from V and 1 from J; bases not matched to a gene: 4. The CDR3 is 15 amino acids. CDR1 is SGHRS and CDR2 is YFSETQ in the germline V gene. CDR3 DNA sequence: TGCGCCAGCAGCACGGGACTAGCGGCTTCCTACGAGCAGTACTTC. This encodes CASSTGLAASYEQYF.

The V and J genes are TRBV6-5 and TRBJ2-1; D uncertain. CDR3 length equals 13 residues. Trimming stripped 5 bases from V and 12 bases from J, with 17 bases between. Germline assignment: CDR1 MNHEY and CDR2 SVGAGI. CDR3 region: CASSPNTPSGQFF. The CDR3 nucleotides read TGTGCCAGCAGTCCCAACACCCCATCCGGGCAGTTCTTC.